This is a list of T cell receptor beta chains from one sample in a study of CD8+CD57+ T cells in acquired aplastic anemia. TCRdb ran MiXCR on the reads and lists one entry per CDR3 protein. The sample yields fewer than 85,000 distinct CDR3 sequences, just over 70% seen once. The sample taken for sequencing was sorted CD4+, CD8+, or CD8+CD57+ T cells (not recorded which) from PBMCs. These receptors were obtained from a human donor with aplastic anemia. Both conserved end residues are part of each CDR3. Size is stated for part of the rows, as once, few or many counts, or as a class when the clone is expanded.

clone size,V gene,CDR3 protein
NA,TRBV2,CASSEGNDLYEQYF
NA,TRBV29-1,CSVAWTVEAFF
many,TRBV5-1,CASSLQRGTGGDTQYF
NA,TRBV7-2,CADNKGFGTEAFF
NA,TRBV2,CASRAGTVMNNEQFF
many,TRBV20-1,CSADSDFDNEQFF
NA,TRBV10-3,CAISDPGQGGYEQYF
once,TRBV29-1,CSAQDRGTYGYTF
NA,TRBV20-1,CSARSEWGTSNQPQHF
NA,TRBV19,CASSIAPGLTEAFF
NA,TRBV2,CASRTGQGEKLFF
NA,TRBV10-3,CAISESQTSYNEQFF
NA,TRBV20-1,CSLWGGDTQYF
few,TRBV7-9,CASSGGVETQYF
NA,TRBV10-2,CASSEAGEGEAFF
once,TRBV2,CASMLGGGNSPLHF
NA,TRBV5-1,CASSLTGTYHEQHF
NA,TRBV24-1,CATSDTALGSTDTQYF
NA,TRBV29-1,CSVEGFPGQQGETQYF
few,TRBV10-3,CAISQMDRDDHGYTF
NA,TRBV15,CATSRSGTSLEETQYF
once,TRBV7-2,CASSLQRGGFEQYF
NA,TRBV29-1,CSVSGSGTDTQYF
NA,TRBV29-1,CSVTGTANTGELFF
NA,TRBV10-3,CAISDKRYEQYF
few,TRBV10-3,CAISETDEQFF
few,TRBV2,CASSGEGETQYF
NA,TRBV7-2,CASSFTDTQYF
NA,TRBV24-1,CATSAGQHNYGYTF